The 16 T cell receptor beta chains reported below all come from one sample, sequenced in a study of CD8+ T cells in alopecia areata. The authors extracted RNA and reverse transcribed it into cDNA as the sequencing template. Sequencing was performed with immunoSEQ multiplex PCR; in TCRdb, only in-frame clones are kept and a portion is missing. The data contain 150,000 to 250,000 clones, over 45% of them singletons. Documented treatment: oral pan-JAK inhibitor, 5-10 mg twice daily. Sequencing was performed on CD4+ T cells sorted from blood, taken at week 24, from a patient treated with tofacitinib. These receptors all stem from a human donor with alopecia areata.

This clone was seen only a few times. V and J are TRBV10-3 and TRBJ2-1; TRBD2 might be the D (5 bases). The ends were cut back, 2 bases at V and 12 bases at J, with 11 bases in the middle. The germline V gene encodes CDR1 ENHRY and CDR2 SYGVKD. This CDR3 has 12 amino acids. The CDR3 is CAISEVNRGQFF. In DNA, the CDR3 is TGTGCCATCAGTGAGGTAAACCGGGGGCAGTTCTTC.

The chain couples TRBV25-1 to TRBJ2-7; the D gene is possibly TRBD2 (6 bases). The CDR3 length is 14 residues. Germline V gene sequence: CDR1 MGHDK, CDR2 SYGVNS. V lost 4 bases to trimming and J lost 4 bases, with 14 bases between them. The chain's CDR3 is CASSGGTPNYEQYF. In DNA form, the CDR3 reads TGTGCCAGCAGTGGCGGGACTCCAAATTACGAGCAGTACTTC.

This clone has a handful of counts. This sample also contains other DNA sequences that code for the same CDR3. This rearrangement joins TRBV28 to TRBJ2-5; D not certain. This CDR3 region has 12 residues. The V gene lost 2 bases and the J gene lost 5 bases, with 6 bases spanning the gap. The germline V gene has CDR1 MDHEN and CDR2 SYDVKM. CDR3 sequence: CASSLRRETQYF. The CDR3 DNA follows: TGTGCCAGCAGTTTACGGCGGGAGACCCAGTACTTC.

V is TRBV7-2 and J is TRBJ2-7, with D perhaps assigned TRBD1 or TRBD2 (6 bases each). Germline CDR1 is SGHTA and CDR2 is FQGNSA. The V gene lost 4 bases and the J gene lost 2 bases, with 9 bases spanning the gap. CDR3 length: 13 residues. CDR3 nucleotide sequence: TGTGCCAGCAGCTACGGGGGCCCCTACGAGCAGTACTTC. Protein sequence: CASSYGGPYEQYF.

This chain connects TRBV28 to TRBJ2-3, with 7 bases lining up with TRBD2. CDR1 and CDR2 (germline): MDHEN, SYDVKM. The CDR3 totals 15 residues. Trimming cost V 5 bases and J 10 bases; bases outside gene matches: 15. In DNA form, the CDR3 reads TGTGCCAGCAGTGGTGTGGCGGGAGTCAGTCCTGCGCAGTATTTT. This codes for CASSGVAGVSPAQYF.

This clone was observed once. The CDR3 spells CSSSMGYGTEAFF. As DNA, the CDR3 is TGCAGCTCCAGTATGGGGTACGGTACTGAAGCTTTCTTT. This chain joins TRBV29-1 and TRBJ1-1, with D uncertain. Germline V gives CDR1 SQVTM, CDR2 ANQGSEA. The CDR3 totals 13 residues. Between the trimmed V and J ends, which lost 8 bases and 5 bases, there was a span of 18 bases.

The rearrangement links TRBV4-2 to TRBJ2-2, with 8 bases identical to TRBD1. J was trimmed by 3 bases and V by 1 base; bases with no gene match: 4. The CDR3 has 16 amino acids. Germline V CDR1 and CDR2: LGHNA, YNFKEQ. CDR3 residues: CASSQGQGADTGELFF. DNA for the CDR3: TGTGCCAGCAGCCAAGGTCAGGGGGCGGACACCGGGGAGCTGTTTTTT.

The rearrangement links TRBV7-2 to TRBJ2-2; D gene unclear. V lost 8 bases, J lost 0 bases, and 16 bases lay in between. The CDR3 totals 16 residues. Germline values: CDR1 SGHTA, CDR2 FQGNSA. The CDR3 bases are TGTGCCAGCTACGCGATCGCGGATTCGAACACCGGGGAGCTGTTTTTT. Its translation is CASYAIADSNTGELFF.

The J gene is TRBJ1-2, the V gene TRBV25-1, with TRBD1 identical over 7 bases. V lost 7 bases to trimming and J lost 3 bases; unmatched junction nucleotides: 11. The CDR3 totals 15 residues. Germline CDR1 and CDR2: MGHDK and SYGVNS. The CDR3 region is CASTARTGPHYGYTF. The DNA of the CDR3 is TGTGCCAGCACCGCACGGACAGGCCCCCACTATGGCTACACCTTC.

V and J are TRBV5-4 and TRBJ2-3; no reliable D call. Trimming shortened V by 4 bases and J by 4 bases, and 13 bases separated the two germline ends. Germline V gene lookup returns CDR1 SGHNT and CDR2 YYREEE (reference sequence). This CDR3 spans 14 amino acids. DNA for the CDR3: TGTGCCAGCAGCCGTCGGTTTTCATCAGATACGCAGTATTTT. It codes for CASSRRFSSDTQYF.

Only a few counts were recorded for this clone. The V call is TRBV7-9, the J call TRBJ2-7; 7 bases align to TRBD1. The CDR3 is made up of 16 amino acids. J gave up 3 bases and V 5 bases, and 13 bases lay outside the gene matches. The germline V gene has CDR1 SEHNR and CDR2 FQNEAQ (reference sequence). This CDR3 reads CASSPGIPGQFYEQYF. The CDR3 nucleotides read TGTGCCAGCAGCCCCGGGATTCCGGGACAGTTCTACGAGCAGTACTTC.

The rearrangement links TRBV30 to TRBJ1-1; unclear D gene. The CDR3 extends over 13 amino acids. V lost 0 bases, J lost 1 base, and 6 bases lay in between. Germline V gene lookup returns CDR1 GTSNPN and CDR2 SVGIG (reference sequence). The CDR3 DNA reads TGTGCCTGGAGTGTGTTAACGAACACTGAAGCTTTCTTT. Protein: CAWSVLTNTEAFF. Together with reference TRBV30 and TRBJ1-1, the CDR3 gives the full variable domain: SQTIHQWPATLVQPVGSPLSLECTVEGTSNPNLYWYRQAAGRGLQLLFYSVGIGQISSEVPQNLSASRPQDRQFILSSKKLLLSDSGFYLCAWSVLTNTEAFFGQGTRLTVV.

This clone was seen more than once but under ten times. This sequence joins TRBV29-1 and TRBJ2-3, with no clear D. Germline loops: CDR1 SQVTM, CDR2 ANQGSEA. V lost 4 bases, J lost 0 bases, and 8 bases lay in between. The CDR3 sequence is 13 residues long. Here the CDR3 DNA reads TGCAGCGTTGCTCCGTCTAGCACAGATACGCAGTATTTT. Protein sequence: CSVAPSSTDTQYF.

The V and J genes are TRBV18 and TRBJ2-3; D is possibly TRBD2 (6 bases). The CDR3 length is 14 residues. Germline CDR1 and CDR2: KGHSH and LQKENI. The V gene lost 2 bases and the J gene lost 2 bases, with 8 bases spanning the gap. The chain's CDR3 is CASSPGTYTDTQYF. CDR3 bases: TGTGCCAGCTCACCAGGGACTTACACAGATACGCAGTATTTT.

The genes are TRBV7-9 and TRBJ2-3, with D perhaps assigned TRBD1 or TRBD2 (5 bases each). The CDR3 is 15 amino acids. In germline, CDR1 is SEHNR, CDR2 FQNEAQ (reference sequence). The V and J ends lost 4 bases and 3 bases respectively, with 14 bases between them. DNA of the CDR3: TGTGCCAGCAGCTCCTATGGGGGAGAGACAGATACGCAGTATTTT. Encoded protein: CASSSYGGETDTQYF. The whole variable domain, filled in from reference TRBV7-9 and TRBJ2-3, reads DTGVSQNPRHKITKRGQNVTFRCDPISEHNRLYWYRQTLGQGPEFLTYFQNEAQLEKSRLLSDRFSAERPKGSFSTLEIQRTEQGDSAMYLCASSSYGGETDTQYFGPGTRLTVL.

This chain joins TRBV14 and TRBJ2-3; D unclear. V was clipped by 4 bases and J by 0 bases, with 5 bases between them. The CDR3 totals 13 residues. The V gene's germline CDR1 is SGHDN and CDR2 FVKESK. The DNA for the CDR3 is TGTGCCAGCAGCCGAAAAAGCACAGATACGCAGTATTTT. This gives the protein CASSRKSTDTQYF. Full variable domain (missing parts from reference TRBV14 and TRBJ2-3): EAGVTQFPSHSVIEKGQTVTLRCDPISGHDNLYWYRRVMGKEIKFLLHFVKESKQDESGMPNNRFLAERTGGTYSTLKVQPAELEDSGVYFCASSRKSTDTQYFGPGTRLTVL.